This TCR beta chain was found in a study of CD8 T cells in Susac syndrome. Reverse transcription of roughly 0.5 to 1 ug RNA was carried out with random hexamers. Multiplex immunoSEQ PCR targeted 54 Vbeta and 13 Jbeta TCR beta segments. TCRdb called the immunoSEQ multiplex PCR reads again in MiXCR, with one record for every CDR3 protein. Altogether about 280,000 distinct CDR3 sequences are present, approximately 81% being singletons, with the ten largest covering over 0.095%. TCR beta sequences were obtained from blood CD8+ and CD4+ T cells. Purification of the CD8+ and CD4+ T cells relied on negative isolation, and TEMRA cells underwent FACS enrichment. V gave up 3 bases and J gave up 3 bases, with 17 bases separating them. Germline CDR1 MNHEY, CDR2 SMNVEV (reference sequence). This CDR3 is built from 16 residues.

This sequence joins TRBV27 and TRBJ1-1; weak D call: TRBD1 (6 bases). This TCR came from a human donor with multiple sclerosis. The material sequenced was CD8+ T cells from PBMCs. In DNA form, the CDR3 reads TGTGCCAGCAGTTTCAGGACCAGGGGCGTGGACACTGAAGCTTTCTTT. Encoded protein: CASSFRTRGVDTEAFF.